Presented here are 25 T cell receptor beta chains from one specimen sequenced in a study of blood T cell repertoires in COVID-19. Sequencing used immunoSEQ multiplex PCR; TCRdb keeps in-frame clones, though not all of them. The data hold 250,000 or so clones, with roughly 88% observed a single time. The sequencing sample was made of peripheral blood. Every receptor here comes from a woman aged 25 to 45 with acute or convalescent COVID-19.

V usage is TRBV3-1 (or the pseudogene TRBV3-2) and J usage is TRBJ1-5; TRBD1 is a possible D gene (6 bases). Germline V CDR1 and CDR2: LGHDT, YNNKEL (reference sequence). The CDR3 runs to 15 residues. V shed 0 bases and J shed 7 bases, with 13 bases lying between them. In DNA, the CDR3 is TGTGCCAGCAGCCAAGATAGGGGGGGTGGGCAGCCCCAGCATTTT. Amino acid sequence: CASSQDRGGGQPQHF.

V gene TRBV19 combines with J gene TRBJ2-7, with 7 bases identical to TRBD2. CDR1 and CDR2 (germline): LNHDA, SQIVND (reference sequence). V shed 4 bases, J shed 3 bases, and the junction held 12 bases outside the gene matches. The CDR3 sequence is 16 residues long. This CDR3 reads CASSTQSGEQLYEQYF. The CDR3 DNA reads TGTGCCAGTAGTACACAGAGCGGGGAGCAACTCTACGAGCAGTACTTC.

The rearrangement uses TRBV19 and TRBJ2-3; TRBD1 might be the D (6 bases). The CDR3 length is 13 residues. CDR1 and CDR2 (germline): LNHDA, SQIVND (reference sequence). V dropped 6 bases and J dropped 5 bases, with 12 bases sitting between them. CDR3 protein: CASSITGKDTQYF. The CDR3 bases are TGTGCCAGTAGCATAACAGGGAAAGATACGCAGTATTTT.

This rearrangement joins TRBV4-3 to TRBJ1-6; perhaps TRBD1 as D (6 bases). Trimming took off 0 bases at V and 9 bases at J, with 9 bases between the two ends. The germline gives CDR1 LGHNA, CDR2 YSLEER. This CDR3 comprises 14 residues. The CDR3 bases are TGCGCCAGCAGCCAAGATTCAGGGGCTTCACCCCTCCACTTT. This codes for CASSQDSGASPLHF.

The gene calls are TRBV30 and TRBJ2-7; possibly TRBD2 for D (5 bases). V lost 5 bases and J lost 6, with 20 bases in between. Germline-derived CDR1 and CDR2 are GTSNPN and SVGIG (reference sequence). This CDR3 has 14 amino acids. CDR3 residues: CAWAFSRGSSEQYF. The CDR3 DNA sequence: TGTGCCTGGGCTTTTTCGAGAGGGTCTAGCGAGCAGTACTTC.

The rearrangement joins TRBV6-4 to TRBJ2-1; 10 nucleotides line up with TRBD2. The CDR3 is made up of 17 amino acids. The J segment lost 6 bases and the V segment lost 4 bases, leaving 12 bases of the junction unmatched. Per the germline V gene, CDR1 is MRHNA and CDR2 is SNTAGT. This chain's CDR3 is CASSALSGLAISNEQFF. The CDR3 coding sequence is TGTGCCAGCAGTGCGCTCTCGGGACTAGCGATAAGCAATGAGCAGTTCTTC.

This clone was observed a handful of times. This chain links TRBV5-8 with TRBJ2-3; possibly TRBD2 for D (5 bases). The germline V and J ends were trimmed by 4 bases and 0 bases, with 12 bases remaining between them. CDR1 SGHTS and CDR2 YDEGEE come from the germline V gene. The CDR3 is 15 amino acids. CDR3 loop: CASSPLAGSTDTQYF. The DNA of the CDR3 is TGTGCCAGCAGCCCCTTGGCGGGTAGCACAGATACGCAGTATTTT.

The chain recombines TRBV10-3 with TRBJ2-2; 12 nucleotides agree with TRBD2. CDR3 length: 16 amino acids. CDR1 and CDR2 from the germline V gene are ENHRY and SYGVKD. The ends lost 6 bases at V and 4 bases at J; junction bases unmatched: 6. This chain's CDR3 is CAISSTSGSLTGELFF. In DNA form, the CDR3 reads TGTGCCATCAGCTCGACTAGCGGGAGTCTCACCGGGGAGCTGTTTTTT.

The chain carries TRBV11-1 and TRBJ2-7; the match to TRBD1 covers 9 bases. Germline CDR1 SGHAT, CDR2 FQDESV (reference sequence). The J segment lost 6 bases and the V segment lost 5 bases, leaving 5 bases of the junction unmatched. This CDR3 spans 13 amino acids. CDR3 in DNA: TGTGCCAGCAGCGGGGACAGGGCGCTCGAGCAGTACTTC. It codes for CASSGDRALEQYF.

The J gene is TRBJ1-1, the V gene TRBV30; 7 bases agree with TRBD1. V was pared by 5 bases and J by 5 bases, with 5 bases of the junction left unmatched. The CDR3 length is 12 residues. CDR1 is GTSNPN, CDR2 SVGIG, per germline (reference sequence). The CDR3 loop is CAWATGRTEAFF. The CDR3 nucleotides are TGTGCCTGGGCGACAGGGAGAACTGAAGCTTTCTTT. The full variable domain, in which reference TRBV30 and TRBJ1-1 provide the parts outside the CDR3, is SQTIHQWPATLVQPVGSPLSLECTVEGTSNPNLYWYRQAAGRGLQLLFYSVGIGQISSEVPQNLSASRPQDRQFILSSKKLLLSDSGFYLCAWATGRTEAFFGQGTRLTVV.

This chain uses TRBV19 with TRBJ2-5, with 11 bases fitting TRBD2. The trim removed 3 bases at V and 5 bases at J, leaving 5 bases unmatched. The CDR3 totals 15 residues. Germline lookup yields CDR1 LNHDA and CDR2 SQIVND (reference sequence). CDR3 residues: CASSMLAGGGETQYF. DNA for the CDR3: TGTGCCAGTAGTATGCTAGCGGGAGGCGGGGAGACCCAGTACTTC.

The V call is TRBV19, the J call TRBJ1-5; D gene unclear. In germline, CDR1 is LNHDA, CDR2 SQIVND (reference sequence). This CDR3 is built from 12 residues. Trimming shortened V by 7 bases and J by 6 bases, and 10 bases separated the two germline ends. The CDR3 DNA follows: TGTGCCAGTAACGCTGAGGCTCAGCCCCAGCATTTT. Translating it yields CASNAEAQPQHF.

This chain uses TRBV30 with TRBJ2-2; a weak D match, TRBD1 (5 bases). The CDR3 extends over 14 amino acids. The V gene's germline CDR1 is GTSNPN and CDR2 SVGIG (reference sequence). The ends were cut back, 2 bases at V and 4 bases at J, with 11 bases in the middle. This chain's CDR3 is CAWSRQTSTGELFF. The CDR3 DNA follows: TGTGCCTGGAGTAGACAGACATCCACCGGGGAGCTGTTTTTT.

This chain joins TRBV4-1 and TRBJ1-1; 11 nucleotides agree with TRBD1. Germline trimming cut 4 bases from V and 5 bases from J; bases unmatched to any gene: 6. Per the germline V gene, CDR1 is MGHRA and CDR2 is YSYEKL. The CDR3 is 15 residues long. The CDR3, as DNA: TGCGCCAGCAGCCTTCGGACAGGGGGCCGAACTGAAGCTTTCTTT. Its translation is CASSLRTGGRTEAFF.

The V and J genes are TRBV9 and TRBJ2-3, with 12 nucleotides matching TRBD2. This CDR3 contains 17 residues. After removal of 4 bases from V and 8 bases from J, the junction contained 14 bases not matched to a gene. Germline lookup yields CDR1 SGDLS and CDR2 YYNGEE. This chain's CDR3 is CASSTPGASGRASTQYF. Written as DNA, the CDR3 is TGTGCCAGCAGCACCCCGGGGGCTAGCGGGAGGGCCAGTACGCAGTATTTT.

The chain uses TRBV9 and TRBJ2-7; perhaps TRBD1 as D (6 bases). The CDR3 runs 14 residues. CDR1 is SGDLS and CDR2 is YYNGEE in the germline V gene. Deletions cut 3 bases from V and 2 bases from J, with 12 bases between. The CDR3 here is CASSGDIEAYEQYF. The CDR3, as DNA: TGTGCCAGCAGCGGGGACATTGAAGCCTACGAGCAGTACTTC.

The CDR3 sequence: CASSQGGTSGYEQYF. The CDR3 DNA sequence: TGTGCCAGCAGCCAAGGGGGGACTAGCGGTTACGAGCAGTACTTC. V and J are TRBV4-2 and TRBJ2-7, with 11 bases lining up with TRBD2. This CDR3 contains 15 residues. With 1 base clipped from V and 4 bases from J, the junction kept 3 bases outside the gene matches. The germline gives CDR1 LGHNA, CDR2 YNFKEQ.

The CDR3 reads CASSLDAGTDSPLHF. CDR3 in DNA: TGTGCCAGCAGCTTGGATGCGGGGACGGATTCACCCCTCCACTTT. V gene TRBV5-4 combines with J gene TRBJ1-6, with D perhaps TRBD1 (5 bases). V was cut by 0 bases and J by 8 bases, with 12 bases left in between. Germline assignment: CDR1 SGHNT and CDR2 YYREEE (reference sequence). This CDR3 region has 15 residues.

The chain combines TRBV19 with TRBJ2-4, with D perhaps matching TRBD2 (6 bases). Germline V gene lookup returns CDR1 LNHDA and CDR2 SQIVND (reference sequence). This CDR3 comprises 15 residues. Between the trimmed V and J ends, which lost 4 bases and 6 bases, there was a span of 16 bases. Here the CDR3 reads CASSTPTGVGNIQYF. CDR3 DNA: TGTGCCAGTAGTACTCCGACGGGGGTGGGAAACATTCAGTACTTC.

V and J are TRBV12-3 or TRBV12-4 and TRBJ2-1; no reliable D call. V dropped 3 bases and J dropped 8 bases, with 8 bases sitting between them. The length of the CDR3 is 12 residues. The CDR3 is CASSFVPDEQFF. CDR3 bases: TGTGCCAGCAGTTTCGTCCCCGATGAGCAGTTCTTC.

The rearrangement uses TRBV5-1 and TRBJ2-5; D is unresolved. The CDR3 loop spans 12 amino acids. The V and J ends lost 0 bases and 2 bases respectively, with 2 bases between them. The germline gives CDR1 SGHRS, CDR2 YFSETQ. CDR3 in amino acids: CASSLAQETQYF. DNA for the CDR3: TGCGCCAGCAGCTTGGCACAAGAGACCCAGTACTTC.

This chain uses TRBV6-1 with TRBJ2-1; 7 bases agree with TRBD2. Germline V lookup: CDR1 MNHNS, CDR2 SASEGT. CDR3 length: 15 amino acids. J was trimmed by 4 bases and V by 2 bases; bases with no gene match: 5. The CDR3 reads CASSEWGGSYNEQFF. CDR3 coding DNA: TGTGCCAGCAGTGAATGGGGCGGGAGTTACAATGAGCAGTTCTTC.

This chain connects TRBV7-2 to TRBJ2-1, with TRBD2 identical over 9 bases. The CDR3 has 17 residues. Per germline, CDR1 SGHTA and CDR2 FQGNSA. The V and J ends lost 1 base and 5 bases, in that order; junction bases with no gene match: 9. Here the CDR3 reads CASSLVAGGPRDNEQFF. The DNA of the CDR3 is TGTGCCAGCAGCTTAGTCGCGGGAGGGCCTAGAGACAATGAGCAGTTCTTC.

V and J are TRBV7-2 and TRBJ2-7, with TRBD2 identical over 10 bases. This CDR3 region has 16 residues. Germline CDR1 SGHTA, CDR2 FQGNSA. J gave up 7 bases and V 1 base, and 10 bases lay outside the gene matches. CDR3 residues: CASSLVLAGGSGEQYF. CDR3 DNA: TGTGCCAGCAGCTTAGTTTTAGCGGGAGGATCGGGGGAGCAGTACTTC.

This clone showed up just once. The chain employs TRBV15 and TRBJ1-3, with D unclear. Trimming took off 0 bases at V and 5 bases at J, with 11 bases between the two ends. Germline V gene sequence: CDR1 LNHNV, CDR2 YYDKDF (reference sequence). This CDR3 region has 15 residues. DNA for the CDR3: TGTGCCACCAGCAGAGATAGCCCTCCACGAAACACCATATATTTT. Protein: CATSRDSPPRNTIYF.